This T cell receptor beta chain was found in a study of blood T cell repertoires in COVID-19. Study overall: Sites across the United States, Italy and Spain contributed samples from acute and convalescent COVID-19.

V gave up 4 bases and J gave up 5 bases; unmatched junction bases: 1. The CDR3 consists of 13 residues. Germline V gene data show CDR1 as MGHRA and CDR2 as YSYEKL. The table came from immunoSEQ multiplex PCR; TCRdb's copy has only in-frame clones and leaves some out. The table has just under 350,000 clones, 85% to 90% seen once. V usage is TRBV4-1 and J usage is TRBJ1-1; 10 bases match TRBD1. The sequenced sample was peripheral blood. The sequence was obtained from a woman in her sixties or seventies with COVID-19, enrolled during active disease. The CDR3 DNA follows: TGCGCCAGCAGCCCGGGACAGGGGACTGAAGCTTTCTTT. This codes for CASSPGQGTEAFF.